This TCR beta chain was recovered during a study of Graves' ophthalmopathy and Graves' hyperthyroidism (dated by TCRdb to between 2017 and 2018). About the full investigation: Peripheral blood was collected at initial diagnosis, before any treatment. TCR beta repertoire signatures were used to distinguish Graves' ophthalmopathy from Graves' hyperthyroidism and to predict progression to ophthalmopathy. In total, approximately 130 blood samples were TCR-sequenced: some 43 ophthalmopathy, over 70 hyperthyroidism and approximately 17 hyperthyroidism-to-ophthalmopathy patients. To explore V-J signatures that separate ophthalmopathy from hyperthyroidism, a discovery set of 100 patients was enrolled, consisting of under 50 with ophthalmopathy and about 60 with stable hyperthyroidism. The independent validation cohort included under 20 hyperthyroidism patients plus 17 patients who later progressed from hyperthyroidism to ophthalmopathy. In roughly 6 hyperthyroidism patients, the T-cell repertoires found in thyroid tissue were compared with those found in blood. Once sampling was done, hyperthyroidism patients were given methimazole at a starting dose of 30 mg daily, while ophthalmopathy patients were given high-dose intravenous methylprednisolone. The 75 to 100 discovery patients were divided at random into training and test sets in a 7:3 ratio.

Patients with ophthalmopathy had moderately to severely active disease, with a Clinical Activity Score of 3 or more, a NOSPECS grade of 4 or more, and a disease duration of less than 3 months. Patients were excluded if they had other autoimmune diseases, uncontrolled infections, pregnancy or lactation. Clinical symptoms, serum thyroxine, TRAb, thyroid ultrasound and orbital computed tomography were used for diagnosis. PBMCs were isolated from approximately 10 ml of fresh peripheral blood by Ficoll-Paque density gradient centrifugation. Total RNA was extracted with Trizol reagent and quality-checked on an Agilent 2100 Bioanalyzer. This clonotype was observed many times. This clone's antigen is unknown. No base qualities exist here, and no much larger clone lies one base off it. Overall study outcomes, separate from this receptor: Ophthalmopathy was separated from stable hyperthyroidism by the 13-signature model with more than 85% sensitivity and about 81% specificity in cross-validation and with 80%/75% in the test set. In validation, the model predicted ophthalmopathy progression with more than 55% sensitivity and 72.22% specificity; around twelve predicted patients were CT-confirmed with GO in a median of approximately 6.5 months. Most expanded thyroid clonotypes with a frequency above 0.001 also appeared in blood, which suggests that blood repertoires may reflect the immune response in the thyroid. Sample size was not predetermined statistically, and investigators were not blinded to group allocation.

For repertoire sequencing, TCR beta CDR3 regions were amplified from RNA transcripts. The first round was an RT-PCR using HTBI primers with the Qiagen OneStep RT-PCR kit, and this first round was followed by a second-round multiplex PCR, then size selection and purification. Libraries were sequenced paired-end with 100 bp reads on an Illumina HiSeq2000. The study's processing was this. Reads were processed with SOAPnuke, discarding reads with adapters, uncalled bases, mean Phred below 15, or no exact constant-primer or identifier match. High-quality paired reads were merged with COPE v1.2.5. Each unique nucleotide sequence was treated as a clonotype, and MiTCR v1.1 was used to align the clonotypes to the IMGT TRB V, D and J references. Only V-J combinations with frequency above 0.0001 were analysed, covering around 99% of repertoires. For each V-J combination, a TCR clonal expansion and chaos score was defined as the ratio of F50 clonal expansion to chaos observed in the TCRdist matrix. Features were reduced by Welch's t-statistics and random forest to more than 10 V-J combinations, which fed a naive Bayes classifier. Thyroid-blood repertoire similarity was quantified with the Morisita-Horn index. Clones were called with MiXCR by TCRdb after fastp trimmed the public reads at Q25, and only in-frame beta chains were retained. One record per CDR3 amino acid sequence lists the most common genes and DNA. It is TCRdb's table, rather than the study itself, that gives the V and J calls and clone size. For this sample the table gives roughly 400,000 distinct CDR3 sequences, of which around 20% were detected only once. Around 1.4% of the sample lies in the top ten.

This receptor was taken from a woman under 30 with Graves' ophthalmopathy. Donor details come from another sample of the same person, matched by shared clones. Sequencing was carried out using peripheral blood.

CDR3 loop: CASSLGELAGGAGELFF. Here is the DNA: TGTGCCAGCAGCCTAGGAGAGCTAGCGGGAGGAGCCGGGGAGCTGTTTTTT. The rearranged chain carries TRBV28 and TRBJ2-2, and TRBD2 matches 11 of the central bases. CDR1 and CDR2 were assigned from the germline V gene as MDHEN and SYDVKM. Germline trimming: 6 bases from V, 6 bases from J; junction bases outside gene matches: 12. Reading from cysteine to phenylalanine, the CDR3 counts 17 amino acids. Here the CDR3 DNA is all that survives: 51 bases in frame from base 1.